The subject of this entry is one T cell receptor beta chain. These data originate in a study of control samples from healthy donors and cancer patients. Germline trimming cut 5 bases from V and 3 bases from J; bases unmatched to any gene: 7. The CDR3 length is 16 residues. Germline V gene sequence: CDR1 SGHTA, CDR2 FQGTGA. TCRdb keeps only in-frame clones here, not all; method: immunoSEQ multiplex PCR. The data contain over 100,000 clones, approximately 88% of them seen just once; the ten biggest clones take up less than 3.5%. This TCR was recovered from a middle-aged man in good health. The gene calls are TRBV7-3 and TRBJ2-1; 10 bases fit TRBD1. What was sequenced was blood. The CDR3 loop reads CASSKTGGADYNEQFF. In DNA form, the CDR3 reads TGTGCCAGCAGCAAGACAGGGGGCGCCGACTACAATGAGCAGTTCTTC.